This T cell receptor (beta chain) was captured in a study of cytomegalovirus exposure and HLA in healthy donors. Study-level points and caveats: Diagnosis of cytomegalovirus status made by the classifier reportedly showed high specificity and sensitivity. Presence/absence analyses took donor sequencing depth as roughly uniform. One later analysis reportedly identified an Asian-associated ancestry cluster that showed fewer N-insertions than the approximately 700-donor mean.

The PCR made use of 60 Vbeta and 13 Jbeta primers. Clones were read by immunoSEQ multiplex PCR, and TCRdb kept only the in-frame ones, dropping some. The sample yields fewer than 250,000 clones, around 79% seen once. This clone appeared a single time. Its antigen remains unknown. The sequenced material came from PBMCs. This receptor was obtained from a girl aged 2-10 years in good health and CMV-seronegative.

CDR3 residues: CASRQWTGGIVEQFF. CDR3 coding DNA: TGTGCCAGCAGACAATGGACAGGGGGAATAGTTGAGCAGTTCTTC. The rearrangement uses TRBV6-5 and TRBJ2-1; TRBD1 matches 10 bases. The junction had 11 bases not matched to a gene; V was cut back by 6 bases and J by 9 bases. Germline CDR1 is MNHEY and CDR2 is SVGAGI. The length of the CDR3 is 15 residues.